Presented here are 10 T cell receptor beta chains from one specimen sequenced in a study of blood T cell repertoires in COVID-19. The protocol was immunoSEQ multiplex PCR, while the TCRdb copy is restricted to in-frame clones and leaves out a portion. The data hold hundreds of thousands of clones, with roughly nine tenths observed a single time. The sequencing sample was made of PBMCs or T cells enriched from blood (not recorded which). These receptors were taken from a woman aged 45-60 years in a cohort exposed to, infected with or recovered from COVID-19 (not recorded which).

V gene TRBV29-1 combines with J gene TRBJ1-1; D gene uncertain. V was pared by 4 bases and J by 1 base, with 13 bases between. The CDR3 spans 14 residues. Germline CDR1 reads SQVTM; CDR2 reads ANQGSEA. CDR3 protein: CSVVAGRPNTEAFF. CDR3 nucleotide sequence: TGCAGCGTTGTTGCGGGCCGACCGAACACTGAAGCTTTCTTT.

The DNA for the CDR3 is TGCGCCAGCAGCTTGGGCCGGGACGGGGAGCTGTTTTTT. Its translation: CASSLGRDGELFF. The chain uses TRBV5-1 and TRBJ2-2; D possibly corresponds to TRBD2 (5 bases). The germline V and J ends were trimmed by 0 bases and 7 bases, with 7 bases remaining between them. Germline V gives CDR1 SGHRS, CDR2 YFSETQ. The CDR3 is 13 residues long. The full variable domain, rest sourced from reference TRBV5-1 and TRBJ2-2, is KAGVTQTPRYLIKTRGQQVTLSCSPISGHRSVSWYQQTPGQGLQFLFEYFSETQRNKGNFPGRFSGRQFSNSRSEMNVSTLELGDSALYLCASSLGRDGELFFGEGSRLTVL.

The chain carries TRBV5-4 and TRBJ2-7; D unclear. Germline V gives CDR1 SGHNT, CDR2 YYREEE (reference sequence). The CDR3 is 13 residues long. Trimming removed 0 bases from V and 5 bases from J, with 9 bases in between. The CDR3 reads CASSLERVNEQYF. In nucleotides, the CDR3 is TGTGCCAGCAGCTTGGAACGGGTTAACGAGCAGTACTTC.

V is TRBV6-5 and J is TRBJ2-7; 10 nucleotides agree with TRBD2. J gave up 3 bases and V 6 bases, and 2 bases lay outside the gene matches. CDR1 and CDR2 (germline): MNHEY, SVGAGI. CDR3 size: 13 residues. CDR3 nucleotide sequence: TGTGCCAGCAGGAGGACTAGCGGCTACGAGCAGTACTTC. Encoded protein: CASRRTSGYEQYF.

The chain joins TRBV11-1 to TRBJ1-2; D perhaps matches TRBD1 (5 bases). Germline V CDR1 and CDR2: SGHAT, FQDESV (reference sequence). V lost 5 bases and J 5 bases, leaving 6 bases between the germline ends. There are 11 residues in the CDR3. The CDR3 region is CASSRGYGYTF. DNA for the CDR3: TGTGCCAGCAGCCGGGGGTATGGCTACACCTTC. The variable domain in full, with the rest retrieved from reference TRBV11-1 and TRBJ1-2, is EAEVAQSPRYKITEKSQAVAFWCDPISGHATLYWYRQILGQGPELLVQFQDESVVDDSQLPKDRFSAERLKGVDSTLKIQPAELGDSAMYLCASSRGYGYTFGSGTRLTVV.

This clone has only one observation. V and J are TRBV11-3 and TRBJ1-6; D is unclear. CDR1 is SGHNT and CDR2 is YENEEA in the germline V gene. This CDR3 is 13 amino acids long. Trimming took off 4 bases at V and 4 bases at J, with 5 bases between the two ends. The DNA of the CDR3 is TGTGCCAGCAGCTCAAATTATAATTCACCCCTCCACTTT. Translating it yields CASSSNYNSPLHF.

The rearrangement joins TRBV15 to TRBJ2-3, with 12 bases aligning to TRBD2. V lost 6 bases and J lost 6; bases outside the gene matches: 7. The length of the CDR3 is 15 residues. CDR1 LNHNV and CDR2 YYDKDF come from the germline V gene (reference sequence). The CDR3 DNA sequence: TGTGCCACCAGTAGACTAGCGGGGGAGGGGGATACGCAGTATTTT. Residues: CATSRLAGEGDTQYF.

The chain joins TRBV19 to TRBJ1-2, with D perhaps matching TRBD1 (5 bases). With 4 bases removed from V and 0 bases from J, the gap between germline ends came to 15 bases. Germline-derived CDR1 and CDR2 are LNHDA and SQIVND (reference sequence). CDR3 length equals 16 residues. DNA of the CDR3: TGTGCCAGTAGTAGATCCCAGGGCAACGCTAACTATGGCTACACCTTC. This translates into CASSRSQGNANYGYTF.

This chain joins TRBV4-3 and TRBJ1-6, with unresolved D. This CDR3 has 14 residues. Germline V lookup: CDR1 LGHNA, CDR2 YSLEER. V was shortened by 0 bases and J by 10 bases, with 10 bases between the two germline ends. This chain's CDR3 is CASSQDRLGSPLHF. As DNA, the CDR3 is TGCGCCAGCAGCCAAGACAGACTCGGGTCACCCCTCCACTTT.

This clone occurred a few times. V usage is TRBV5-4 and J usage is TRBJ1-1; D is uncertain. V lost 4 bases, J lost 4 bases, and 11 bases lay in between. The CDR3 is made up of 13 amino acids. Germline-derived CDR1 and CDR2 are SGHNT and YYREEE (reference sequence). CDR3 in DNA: TGTGCCAGCAGCCAACCGGGAACCACTGAAGCTTTCTTT. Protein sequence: CASSQPGTTEAFF.